This passage covers 25 T cell receptor beta chains from one sample sequenced in a study of siplizumab effects on memory and regulatory T cells. Data came from immunoSEQ multiplex PCR; TCRdb stores just in-frame clones and leaves some out. The sample holds around 45,000 clones, approximately 84% seen once. Sequencing was done on a sample of naive CD8+ T cells sorted from blood. The receptor set was obtained from a human donor in good health.

There are a few counts of this clone. V is TRBV5-1 and J is TRBJ2-7; 7 nucleotides align to TRBD1. The CDR3 runs to 13 residues. The germline gives CDR1 SGHRS, CDR2 YFSETQ. The junction had 5 bases not matched to a gene; V was cut back by 6 bases and J by 2 bases. The CDR3 region has the DNA TGCGCCAGCACCGGGACAGCCACCTACGAGCAGTACTTC. Its translation is CASTGTATYEQYF.

The CDR3 DNA sequence: TGCGCCAGCAGTGAAACTCTTGGGACAGGGATGGACGAGCAGTACTTC. This sequence encodes CASSETLGTGMDEQYF. V gene TRBV10-2 combines with J gene TRBJ2-7, with 9 bases identical to TRBD1. Germline CDR1 reads WSHSY; CDR2 reads SAAADI. The CDR3 consists of 16 residues. Losses at the gene ends were 3 bases for V and 5 bases for J; bases not matched to a gene: 11.

V gene TRBV19 combines with J gene TRBJ1-5; TRBD1 might be the D (5 bases). CDR1 and CDR2 (germline): LNHDA, SQIVND (reference sequence). The CDR3 spans 16 residues. The ends were cut back, 6 bases at V and 0 bases at J, with 15 bases in the middle. CDR3 loop: CASSSRGSISNQPQHF. CDR3 bases: TGTGCCAGTAGCTCGCGGGGGAGTATTAGCAATCAGCCCCAGCATTTT.

The chain combines TRBV6-1 with TRBJ1-3, with unresolved D. CDR1 is MNHNS and CDR2 is SASEGT in the germline V gene. The CDR3 totals 15 residues. V was clipped by 0 bases and J by 1 base, with 7 bases between them. DNA of the CDR3: TGTGCCAGCAGTGAAGCCTCAGTATCTGGAAACACCATATATTTT. Translated, it gives CASSEASVSGNTIYF.

The chain joins TRBV7-8 to TRBJ1-3, with 9 nucleotides matching TRBD1. Per the germline V gene, CDR1 is SGHVS and CDR2 is FQNEAQ. This CDR3 spans 16 amino acids. Trimming cost V 4 bases and J 2 bases; bases outside gene matches: 6. The chain's CDR3 is CASSSLRTGAGNTIYF. In nucleotides, the CDR3 is TGTGCCAGCAGCTCACTAAGGACAGGGGCTGGAAACACCATATATTTT.

The chain couples TRBV4-1 to TRBJ1-1; D not resolved. CDR1 and CDR2 (germline): MGHRA, YSYEKL. The CDR3 has 15 amino acids. V lost 1 base to trimming and J lost 0 bases, with 9 bases between them. As DNA, the CDR3 is TGCGCCAGCAGCCAAGTAAGTCGGGTGAACACTGAAGCTTTCTTT. Translating gives CASSQVSRVNTEAFF.

The V call is TRBV19, the J call TRBJ1-1, with TRBD1 matching 7 bases. The CDR3 extends over 14 amino acids. Germline V lookup: CDR1 LNHDA, CDR2 SQIVND (reference sequence). The V and J ends lost 6 bases and 5 bases, in that order; junction bases with no gene match: 9. CDR3 protein: CASSDRDASTEAFF. CDR3 DNA: TGTGCCAGTAGCGACAGGGACGCATCGACTGAAGCTTTCTTT.

The rearrangement links TRBV5-1 to TRBJ2-7; unclear D gene. The V end was cut by 0 bases, the J end by 3 bases, with 10 bases between. Germline assignment: CDR1 SGHRS and CDR2 YFSETQ. The CDR3 extends over 14 amino acids. CDR3 protein: CASSLARNDYEQYF. The CDR3 DNA follows: TGCGCCAGCAGCTTGGCCAGAAATGACTACGAGCAGTACTTC.

The V and J genes are TRBV7-9 and TRBJ2-1, with TRBD2 identical over 7 bases. CDR3 length: 16 amino acids. Trimming at V came to 5 bases and at J to 6 bases, leaving 13 bases not matched to a gene. Germline V gene data show CDR1 as SEHNR and CDR2 as FQNEAQ (reference sequence). CDR3 DNA: TGTGCCAGCAGCCGTAAAACCGGGACTAAAGGCAATGAGCAGTTCTTC. Protein product: CASSRKTGTKGNEQFF.

The rearrangement joins TRBV14 to TRBJ2-1; 13 nucleotides match TRBD2. In germline, CDR1 is SGHDN, CDR2 FVKESK. Trimming took 3 bases from V and 7 from J; bases not matched to a gene: 6. CDR3 length equals 16 residues. This CDR3 reads CASSHIGLAGENEQFF. The CDR3 DNA is TGTGCCAGCAGCCATATTGGACTAGCGGGGGAGAATGAGCAGTTCTTC.

The chain is built from TRBV6-5 and TRBJ1-5; D uncertain. CDR3 length: 13 residues. The germline V and J ends were trimmed by 2 bases and 5 bases, with 7 bases remaining between them. Germline loops: CDR1 MNHEY, CDR2 SVGAGI. The CDR3 DNA reads TGTGCCAGCAGTTACAGGGCGGATCAGCCCCAGCATTTT. This translates into CASSYRADQPQHF.

The rearrangement uses TRBV2 and TRBJ1-1, with D maybe TRBD1 (6 bases). Trimming stripped 1 base from V and 4 bases from J, with 7 bases between. The V gene's germline CDR1 is SNHLY and CDR2 FYNNEI. This CDR3 is built from 13 residues. CDR3 sequence reads: CASSEGGGTEAFF. The CDR3 DNA reads TGTGCCAGCAGTGAAGGAGGGGGCACTGAAGCTTTCTTT.

This clone was seen only once. CDR3: CASSFGQGELFF. As DNA, the CDR3 is TGCGCCAGCAGCTTCGGACAGGGGGAGCTGTTTTTT. The rearrangement links TRBV5-1 to TRBJ2-2; D possibly corresponds to TRBD1 (6 bases). The CDR3 is 12 residues long. The V gene's germline CDR1 is SGHRS and CDR2 YFSETQ. The V end was cut by 2 bases, the J end by 8 bases, with 7 bases between. Complete variable domain (other parts from reference TRBV5-1 and TRBJ2-2): KAGVTQTPRYLIKTRGQQVTLSCSPISGHRSVSWYQQTPGQGLQFLFEYFSETQRNKGNFPGRFSGRQFSNSRSEMNVSTLELGDSALYLCASSFGQGELFFGEGSRLTVL.

The chain has TRBV7-2 and TRBJ1-5; 11 nucleotides match TRBD1. The ends lost 10 bases at V and 1 base at J; junction bases unmatched: 9. The CDR3 is made up of 16 amino acids. From germline, CDR1 is SGHTA and CDR2 FQGNSA. This CDR3 is CATRRTGGRSNQPQHF. The CDR3 DNA reads as TGTGCCACGAGAAGGACAGGGGGCAGGAGCAATCAGCCCCAGCATTTT.

V and J are TRBV5-8 and TRBJ2-1; a possible D gene is TRBD1 (6 bases). Looked up from germline, CDR1 is SGHTS and CDR2 is YDEGEE. The ends were cut back, 0 bases at V and 6 bases at J, with 10 bases in the middle. There are 14 residues in the CDR3. Here the CDR3 DNA reads TGTGCCAGCAGCTTGGTAACAGGGCCCAATGAGCAGTTCTTC. Amino acids: CASSLVTGPNEQFF.

This clone was found a few times. The rearrangement uses TRBV6-5 and TRBJ1-2; maybe TRBD1 (5 bases). V was pared by 2 bases and J by 3 bases, with 10 bases between. Germline V gene lookup returns CDR1 MNHEY and CDR2 SVGAGI. This CDR3 contains 14 residues. The DNA of the CDR3 is TGTGCCAGCAGTTACGTGGACACGGACTATGGCTACACCTTC. Its translation: CASSYVDTDYGYTF.

The count of this clone is one. The chain recombines TRBV27 with TRBJ2-1; possibly TRBD2 for D (5 bases). The CDR3 sequence is 12 residues long. Germline-derived CDR1 and CDR2 are MNHEY and SMNVEV (reference sequence). V lost 5 bases and J lost 6, with 8 bases in between. CDR3 bases: TGTGCCAGCAGTCTAGCAGGCAATGAGCAGTTCTTC. Its protein product is CASSLAGNEQFF.

This sequence joins TRBV27 and TRBJ1-2; 10 positions agree with TRBD1. The trim removed 0 bases at V and 2 bases at J, leaving 9 bases unmatched. This CDR3 is built from 18 residues. Germline CDR1 is MNHEY and CDR2 is SMNVEV (reference sequence). The CDR3, as DNA: TGTGCCAGCAGTTTATCCGCCTTGGCGGGACAGGGGAACTATGGCTACACCTTC. It yields the protein CASSLSALAGQGNYGYTF.

The V call is TRBV11-3, the J call TRBJ2-2; 8 nucleotides align to TRBD1. Per germline, CDR1 SGHNT and CDR2 YENEEA. After removal of 5 bases from V and 7 bases from J, the junction contained 3 bases not matched to a gene. The CDR3 is made up of 13 amino acids. CDR3 nucleotide sequence: TGTGCCAGCAGCATCAGGGGGCACGGGGAGCTGTTTTTT. This codes for CASSIRGHGELFF. Full variable domain (missing parts from reference TRBV11-3 and TRBJ2-2): EAGVVQSPRYKIIEKKQPVAFWCNPISGHNTLYWYLQNLGQGPELLIRYENEEAVDDSQLPKDRFSAERLKGVDSTLKIQPAELGDSAVYLCASSIRGHGELFFGEGSRLTVL.

V and J are TRBV7-9 and TRBJ2-2; D gene ambiguous. CDR1 and CDR2 (germline): SEHNR, FQNEAQ (reference sequence). Trimming removed 3 bases from V and 4 bases from J, with 3 bases in between. This CDR3 is 12 amino acids long. In DNA, the CDR3 is TGTGCCAGCAGCTTCCCCACCGGGGAGCTGTTTTTT. Its translation is CASSFPTGELFF.

The V call is TRBV25-1, the J call TRBJ2-3, with 11 bases aligning to TRBD2. The CDR3 covers 16 residues. The junction had 7 bases not matched to a gene; V was cut back by 4 bases and J by 4 bases. Germline lookup yields CDR1 MGHDK and CDR2 SYGVNS. CDR3 protein: CASSGRLAGLSDTQYF. As DNA, the CDR3 is TGTGCCAGCAGTGGCCGACTAGCGGGGCTCTCAGATACGCAGTATTTT.

V gene TRBV7-2 combines with J gene TRBJ2-5; the D is unclear. Trimming took 2 bases from V and 2 from J, leaving 9 bases between them. CDR1 SGHTA and CDR2 FQGNSA come from the germline V gene. This CDR3 is built from 14 residues. CDR3 in amino acids: CASSLRLIQETQYF. The CDR3 DNA reads as TGTGCCAGCAGCTTAAGGCTCATTCAAGAGACCCAGTACTTC. The entire variable domain, with the rest obtained from reference TRBV7-2 and TRBJ2-5, is as follows: GAGVSQSPSNKVTEKGKDVELRCDPISGHTALYWYRQSLGQGLEFLIYFQGNSAPDKSGLPSDRFSAERTGGSVSTLTIQRTQQEDSAVYLCASSLRLIQETQYFGPGTRLLVL.

J is TRBJ2-1 and V is TRBV11-2; 8 nucleotides align to TRBD2. With 2 bases clipped from V and 2 bases from J, the junction kept 11 bases outside the gene matches. This CDR3 is 18 amino acids long. CDR1 SGHAT and CDR2 FQNNGV come from the germline V gene. CDR3 in amino acids: CASSLLVIGGGPYNEQFF. The CDR3 DNA is TGTGCCAGCAGCTTATTAGTTATTGGCGGGGGGCCCTACAATGAGCAGTTCTTC. Full variable domain (missing parts from reference TRBV11-2 and TRBJ2-1): EAGVAQSPRYKIIEKRQSVAFWCNPISGHATLYWYQQILGQGPKLLIQFQNNGVVDDSQLPKDRFSAERLKGVDSTLKIQPAKLEDSAVYLCASSLLVIGGGPYNEQFFGPGTRLTVL.

The V call is TRBV7-9, the J call TRBJ2-5; D unclear. The germline V gene has CDR1 SEHNR and CDR2 FQNEAQ (reference sequence). The CDR3 loop spans 12 amino acids. Trimming took off 4 bases at V and 5 bases at J, with 8 bases between the two ends. The CDR3 here is CASSSLQETQYF. The CDR3 nucleotides are TGTGCCAGCAGCTCGCTCCAGGAGACCCAGTACTTC.

J is TRBJ2-7 and V is TRBV29-1; 10 bases fit TRBD2. Trimming removed 4 bases from V and 6 bases from J; junction bases left unmatched: 6. There are 13 residues in the CDR3. Per germline, CDR1 SQVTM and CDR2 ANQGSEA. The CDR3: CSVGGLAFSEQYF. The CDR3 region has the DNA TGCAGCGTTGGGGGACTAGCGTTTTCCGAGCAGTACTTC.